One sample yielded the 30 T cell receptor beta chains listed below, sequenced in a study of T-cell memory formation after mild COVID-19. MiXCR, run by TCRdb on the 5' RACE reads, gives a single entry per CDR3 protein. The table has about 390,000 distinct CDR3 sequences, about 21% seen once. Sequences were obtained from PBMCs or a T cell subset sorted from them (not recorded which). The receptor set was obtained from an adult woman who had mild COVID-19 (a few samples of this study predate the infection). Cell type and time point are not known.

V gene TRBV5-1 combines with J gene TRBJ2-3, with D possibly being TRBD2 (5 bases). CDR3 size: 14 residues. The ends were cut back, 0 bases at V and 8 bases at J, with 13 bases in the middle. The germline CDR1 and CDR2 sequences are SGHRS and YFSETQ. In nucleotides, the CDR3 is TGCGCCAGCAGCTTGGGAAGAGGGTCTCTTACGCAGTATTTT. Translated, it gives CASSLGRGSLTQYF.

The J gene is TRBJ2-2, the V gene TRBV7-2, with TRBD1 identical over 7 bases. After removal of 1 base from V and 0 bases from J, the junction contained 2 bases not matched to a gene. This CDR3 contains 16 residues. CDR1 is SGHTA, CDR2 FQGNSA, per germline. CDR3 amino acids: CASSLVGGANTGELFF. Written as DNA, the CDR3 is TGTGCCAGCAGCTTAGTAGGGGGCGCGAACACCGGGGAGCTGTTTTTT.

This clonotype was observed a few times. V is TRBV6-1 and J is TRBJ2-1, with D perhaps TRBD2 (6 bases). The germline gives CDR1 MNHNS, CDR2 SASEGT. The CDR3 runs to 13 residues. The ends were cut back, 2 bases at V and 10 bases at J, with 12 bases in the middle. The CDR3 DNA reads TGTGCCAGCAGTGAATTAGGGAGGACAGAGCAGTTCTTC. Protein sequence: CASSELGRTEQFF.

The chain is built from TRBV20-1 and TRBJ2-7; TRBD1 or TRBD2 may be the D gene (5 bases each). Deletions cut 0 bases from V and 5 bases from J, with 11 bases between. Germline-derived CDR1 and CDR2 are DFQATT and SNEGSKA (reference sequence). The CDR3 covers 13 residues. CDR3 sequence reads: CSARDGGKDEQYF. CDR3 DNA sequence: TGCAGTGCTAGAGATGGGGGTAAGGACGAGCAGTACTTC.

This clonotype was counted between two and nine times. The genes are TRBV6-5 and TRBJ2-1; 8 bases line up with TRBD1. Germline V gene sequence: CDR1 MNHEY, CDR2 SVGAGI. CDR3 length: 14 residues. Unmatched junction bases numbered 7, after V lost 4 bases and J lost 8 bases. The CDR3 DNA is TGTGCCAGCAGTTTTGCAGGGGGCAGAGATGAGCAGTTCTTC. It specifies CASSFAGGRDEQFF.

This chain uses TRBV11-3 with TRBJ2-1; possibly TRBD2 for D (7 bases). Germline V gene lookup returns CDR1 SGHNT and CDR2 YENEEA. The CDR3 contains 15 residues. V lost 5 bases to trimming and J lost 1 base, with 12 bases between them. The CDR3 spells CASSPGGQSYNEQFF. The CDR3, as DNA: TGTGCCAGCAGCCCGGGGGGCCAGTCCTACAATGAGCAGTTCTTC. Variable domain in full (rest from reference TRBV11-3 and TRBJ2-1): EAGVVQSPRYKIIEKKQPVAFWCNPISGHNTLYWYLQNLGQGPELLIRYENEEAVDDSQLPKDRFSAERLKGVDSTLKIQPAELGDSAVYLCASSPGGQSYNEQFFGPGTRLTVL.

This rearrangement joins TRBV13 to TRBJ1-2; perhaps TRBD1 as D (6 bases). Trimming left V 5 bases short and J 2 bases short, with 12 bases between. The V gene's germline CDR1 is PRHDT and CDR2 FYEKMQ (reference sequence). This CDR3 has 14 amino acids. CDR3 in amino acids: CASSERDKNYGYTF. The DNA of the CDR3 is TGTGCCAGCAGCGAAAGGGACAAGAACTATGGCTACACCTTC.

This sequence joins TRBV20-1 and TRBJ2-1, with D perhaps matching TRBD1 or TRBD2 (6 bases each). Deletions cut 0 bases from V and 1 base from J, with 13 bases between. From germline, CDR1 is DFQATT and CDR2 SNEGSKA (reference sequence). CDR3 length: 16 amino acids. The CDR3 nucleotides are TGCAGTGCTAGAGAAGGGGGAGGATGGTCCTACAATGAGCAGTTCTTC. Its translation is CSAREGGGWSYNEQFF.

The chain links TRBV5-8 to TRBJ1-6; D is unclear. With 0 bases removed from V and 7 bases from J, the gap between germline ends came to 11 bases. The V gene's germline CDR1 is SGHTS and CDR2 YDEGEE. The CDR3 contains 15 residues. CDR3 loop: CASSLAGNANSPLHF. Written as DNA, the CDR3 is TGTGCCAGCAGCTTGGCTGGGAATGCGAATTCACCCCTCCACTTT.

J is TRBJ1-2 and V is TRBV3-1; 7 bases are a match to TRBD1. CDR1 and CDR2 from the germline V gene are LGHDT and YNNKEL (reference sequence). V shed 4 bases and J 2 bases; nucleotides not matched to a gene: 7. This CDR3 is 15 amino acids long. The CDR3, as DNA: TGTGCCAGCAGCCGGATCGACAGGGTGAACTATGGCTACACCTTC. Translated: CASSRIDRVNYGYTF.

The rearrangement uses TRBV6-2 or TRBV6-3 and TRBJ2-7; the D is unclear. The germline V gene encodes CDR1 MNHEY and CDR2 SVGEGT. This CDR3 spans 15 amino acids. V gave up 3 bases and J gave up 3 bases, with 15 bases separating them. CDR3 sequence reads: CASSYSSRVDYEQYF. CDR3 bases: TGTGCCAGCAGTTATTCGTCACGGGTCGACTACGAGCAGTACTTC.

The J gene is TRBJ1-2, the V gene TRBV10-3; no firm D call. V was cut by 8 bases and J by 8 bases, with 15 bases left in between. This CDR3 region has 12 residues. Germline loops: CDR1 ENHRY, CDR2 SYGVKD. The CDR3 sequence is CAIVGSPRGYTF. The CDR3 region has the DNA TGTGCCATCGTAGGGTCCCCGCGGGGCTACACCTTC.

V and J are TRBV27 and TRBJ1-5; D gene uncertain. In germline, CDR1 is MNHEY, CDR2 SMNVEV (reference sequence). The CDR3 sequence is 14 residues long. Between the trimmed V and J ends, which lost 0 bases and 5 bases, there was a span of 8 bases. The chain's CDR3 is CASSLSADYQPQHF. The CDR3 DNA reads TGTGCCAGCAGTTTATCGGCGGACTATCAGCCCCAGCATTTT.

The gene calls are TRBV7-9 and TRBJ2-7, with unresolved D. The V end lost 4 bases, the J end lost 5 bases, and 12 bases lay between the germline ends. The V gene's germline CDR1 is SEHNR and CDR2 FQNEAQ (reference sequence). The CDR3 sequence is 13 residues long. CDR3 sequence reads: CASSSTLADEQYF. As DNA, the CDR3 is TGTGCCAGCAGCTCGACTCTGGCGGACGAGCAGTACTTC.

In its sample, this clonotype was seen a few times. The chain uses TRBV7-6 and TRBJ2-1; no clear D gene. This CDR3 contains 13 residues. Between the trimmed V and J ends, which lost 2 bases and 9 bases, there was a span of 11 bases. The V gene's germline CDR1 is SGHVS and CDR2 FNYEAQ. The CDR3 here is CASSLFGDAEQFF. CDR3 bases: TGTGCCAGCAGCTTATTCGGAGATGCTGAGCAGTTCTTC.

This clonotype showed up many times. V gene TRBV11-2 combines with J gene TRBJ2-1; D unclear. V was clipped by 6 bases and J by 8 bases, with 20 bases between them. This CDR3 is 15 amino acids long. The germline V gene encodes CDR1 SGHAT and CDR2 FQNNGV. The DNA for the CDR3 is TGTGCCAGCAGTCTAGGCCGGGCCGATTATCATGAGCAGTTCTTC. Its translation is CASSLGRADYHEQFF.

This clonotype turned up a few times. This chain links TRBV20-1 with TRBJ2-3, with 9 bases fitting TRBD2. Germline V gene sequence: CDR1 DFQATT, CDR2 SNEGSKA (reference sequence). With V trimmed by 3 bases and J by 2 bases, 3 bases remained unmatched. The CDR3 is 14 residues long. The CDR3 nucleotides read TGCAGTGCTAGGGGGACTAGCTACACAGATACGCAGTATTTT. Residues: CSARGTSYTDTQYF.

This clonotype was observed a few times. This sequence joins TRBV7-3 and TRBJ1-3; 7 bases line up with TRBD1. The junction had 5 bases not matched to a gene; V was cut back by 4 bases and J by 8 bases. The CDR3 spans 13 residues. In germline, CDR1 is SGHTA, CDR2 FQGTGA. CDR3 DNA: TGTGCCAGCAGCTCCCGACAGGGCCACACCATATATTTT. Translating it yields CASSSRQGHTIYF.

The gene calls are TRBV7-9 and TRBJ2-2; 7 nucleotides agree with TRBD1. Per the germline V gene, CDR1 is SEHNR and CDR2 is FQNEAQ (reference sequence). The CDR3 loop spans 16 amino acids. Germline trimming cut 4 bases from V and 4 bases from J; bases unmatched to any gene: 9. The CDR3 is CASSSATGSVTGELFF. CDR3 bases: TGTGCCAGCAGCTCGGCGACAGGGTCGGTCACCGGGGAGCTGTTTTTT.

This rearrangement joins TRBV5-6 to TRBJ2-1; D is possibly TRBD1 or TRBD2 (5 bases each). This CDR3 is built from 11 residues. Germline V gene data show CDR1 as SGHDT and CDR2 as YYEEEE. V gave up 1 base and J gave up 10 bases, with 6 bases separating them. The CDR3, as DNA: TGTGCCAGCAGCTTGCGGGGCGAGCAGTTCTTC. Protein sequence: CASSLRGEQFF.

The chain has TRBV5-6 and TRBJ2-7; D possibly corresponds to TRBD2 (5 bases). The germline V gene encodes CDR1 SGHDT and CDR2 YYEEEE. V lost 4 bases to trimming and J lost 5 bases, with 16 bases between them. CDR3 length: 14 amino acids. The CDR3 protein is CASSLGISLHEQYF. CDR3 bases: TGTGCCAGCAGCCTCGGGATTAGCCTCCACGAGCAGTACTTC. Complete variable domain (other parts from reference TRBV5-6 and TRBJ2-7): DAGVTQSPTHLIKTRGQQVTLRCSPKSGHDTVSWYQQALGQGPQFIFQYYEEEERQRGNFPDRFSGHQFPNYSSELNVNALLLGDSALYLCASSLGISLHEQYFGPGTRLTVT.

The sample holds a few counts of this clonotype. This chain uses TRBV7-9 with TRBJ2-7; D ambiguous. Per germline, CDR1 SEHNR and CDR2 FQNEAQ (reference sequence). V lost 1 base, J lost 6 bases, and 7 bases lay in between. CDR3 length: 12 amino acids. The CDR3 spells CASSLEPREQYF. DNA of the CDR3: TGTGCCAGCAGCTTAGAGCCCCGCGAGCAGTACTTC.

The chain couples TRBV5-1 to TRBJ2-3; tentative D call: TRBD1 (5 bases). CDR3 length: 16 amino acids. The germline V gene has CDR1 SGHRS and CDR2 YFSETQ. The V and J ends lost 7 bases and 0 bases respectively, with 18 bases between them. The CDR3 DNA follows: TGCGCCAGCTGTTGGCAGGGCCCACCTAGCACAGATACGCAGTATTTT. It is translated as CASCWQGPPSTDTQYF.

In this sample, this clonotype turned up a few times. The chain employs TRBV20-1 and TRBJ2-1; TRBD2 aligns across 9 bases. The CDR3 consists of 15 residues. In germline, CDR1 is DFQATT, CDR2 SNEGSKA (reference sequence). The V and J ends lost 6 bases and 8 bases, in that order; junction bases with no gene match: 14. The CDR3 bases are TGCAGTGCCACTAAGAACGGCGGGAGGGCCGATGAGCAGTTCTTC. It specifies CSATKNGGRADEQFF.

This clonotype occurred a few times. The chain uses TRBV9 and TRBJ2-1, with TRBD1 as a possible D gene (6 bases). CDR1 SGDLS and CDR2 YYNGEE come from the germline V gene. This CDR3 spans 14 amino acids. V lost 0 bases to trimming and J lost 9 bases, with 13 bases between them. In DNA form, the CDR3 reads TGTGCCAGCAGCGTAGGATCCCTAGGGGGTGAGCAGTTCTTC. It translates to CASSVGSLGGEQFF.

The V and J genes are TRBV29-1 and TRBJ2-1; 7 bases fit TRBD1. Germline V lookup: CDR1 SQVTM, CDR2 ANQGSEA. The CDR3 loop spans 15 amino acids. Germline trimming cut 2 bases from V and 2 bases from J; bases unmatched to any gene: 6. The CDR3: CSVEPQGIAYNEQFF. CDR3 DNA: TGCAGCGTTGAACCACAGGGGATAGCCTACAATGAGCAGTTCTTC.

This chain links TRBV18 with TRBJ2-5; D uncertain. The V gene lost 2 bases and the J gene lost 2 bases, with 6 bases spanning the gap. Looked up from germline, CDR1 is KGHSH and CDR2 is LQKENI. The length of the CDR3 is 13 residues. The CDR3 here is CASSPGKQETQYF. The CDR3 coding sequence is TGTGCCAGCTCACCAGGGAAGCAAGAGACCCAGTACTTC.

This clonotype was counted only a few times. The rearrangement uses TRBV29-1 and TRBJ2-3; unclear D gene. Between the trimmed V and J ends, which lost 7 bases and 3 bases, there was a span of 11 bases. This CDR3 contains 12 residues. Germline lookup yields CDR1 SQVTM and CDR2 ANQGSEA. CDR3 protein: CSAVSSTDTQYF. DNA for the CDR3: TGCAGCGCCGTAAGTAGTACAGATACGCAGTATTTT.

This clonotype appeared many times. The junction shows a germline mismatch at one end, possibly a read error. The chain uses TRBV7-7 and TRBJ2-7, with 7 bases aligning to TRBD2. Germline V CDR1 and CDR2: SSHAT, FNYEAQ (reference sequence). CDR3 length: 13 amino acids. CDR3 DNA sequence: TGTGCTAGCAGCTTCGGACTAGAGGACGAGCAGTACTTC. Protein product: CASSFGLEDEQYF.

The chain recombines TRBV6-5 with TRBJ1-2; a weak D match, TRBD1 (6 bases). The V gene's germline CDR1 is MNHEY and CDR2 SVGAGI. This CDR3 is built from 13 residues. This CDR3 is CDTYKGVTGGYTF. For the CDR3, the DNA is TGTGACACCTATAAGGGGGTTACGGGGGGCTACACCTTC.